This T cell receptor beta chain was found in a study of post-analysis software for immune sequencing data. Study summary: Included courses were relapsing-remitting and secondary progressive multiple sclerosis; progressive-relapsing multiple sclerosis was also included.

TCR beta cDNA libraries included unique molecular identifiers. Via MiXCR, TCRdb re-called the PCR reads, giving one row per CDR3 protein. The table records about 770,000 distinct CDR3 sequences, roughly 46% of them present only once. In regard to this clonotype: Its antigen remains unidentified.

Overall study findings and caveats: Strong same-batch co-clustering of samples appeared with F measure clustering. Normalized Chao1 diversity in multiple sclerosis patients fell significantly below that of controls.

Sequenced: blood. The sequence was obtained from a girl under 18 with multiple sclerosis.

The CDR3: CASSQDGDGEKLFF. As DNA, the CDR3 is TGCGCCAGCAGCCAAGATGGGGATGGTGAAAAACTGTTTTTT. J is TRBJ1-4 and V is TRBV4-3; D is undetermined. CDR3 length: 14 residues. Germline V gene data show CDR1 as LGHNA and CDR2 as YSLEER. V was shortened by 0 bases and J by 7 bases, with 9 bases between the two germline ends.